This TCR beta chain was profiled in a study of cytomegalovirus exposure and HLA in healthy donors. Across the study: There were about 85 million unique TCRs (from HLA-typed donors) in an early data release.

Regarding the study as a whole: DRB1 had the most TCR associations and HLA-C the fewest, a later analysis found, with rates varying by HLA locus. According to reports, the classifier identified cytomegalovirus status with high specificity and sensitivity.

Of note for this clone: No antigen is known for it.

PCR used 60 Vbeta primers and 13 Jbeta primers. Sequenced by immunoSEQ multiplex PCR; TCRdb stores in-frame clones only, minus some. Among 76,000 or so clones listed, 60% to 75% were seen once. This TCR was recovered from a woman aged 40-49 years in good health and CMV-seropositive. The specimen sequenced was PBMCs.

In DNA, the CDR3 is TGCGCCAGCAGTCATACCGGGACAGGGTCTTTATCTGAAGCTTTCTTT. Protein: CASSHTGTGSLSEAFF. This chain joins TRBV5-1 and TRBJ1-1; 9 bases map to TRBD1. This CDR3 is built from 16 residues. Unmatched junction bases numbered 14, after V lost 5 bases and J lost 6 bases. Germline V CDR1 and CDR2: SGHRS, YFSETQ.